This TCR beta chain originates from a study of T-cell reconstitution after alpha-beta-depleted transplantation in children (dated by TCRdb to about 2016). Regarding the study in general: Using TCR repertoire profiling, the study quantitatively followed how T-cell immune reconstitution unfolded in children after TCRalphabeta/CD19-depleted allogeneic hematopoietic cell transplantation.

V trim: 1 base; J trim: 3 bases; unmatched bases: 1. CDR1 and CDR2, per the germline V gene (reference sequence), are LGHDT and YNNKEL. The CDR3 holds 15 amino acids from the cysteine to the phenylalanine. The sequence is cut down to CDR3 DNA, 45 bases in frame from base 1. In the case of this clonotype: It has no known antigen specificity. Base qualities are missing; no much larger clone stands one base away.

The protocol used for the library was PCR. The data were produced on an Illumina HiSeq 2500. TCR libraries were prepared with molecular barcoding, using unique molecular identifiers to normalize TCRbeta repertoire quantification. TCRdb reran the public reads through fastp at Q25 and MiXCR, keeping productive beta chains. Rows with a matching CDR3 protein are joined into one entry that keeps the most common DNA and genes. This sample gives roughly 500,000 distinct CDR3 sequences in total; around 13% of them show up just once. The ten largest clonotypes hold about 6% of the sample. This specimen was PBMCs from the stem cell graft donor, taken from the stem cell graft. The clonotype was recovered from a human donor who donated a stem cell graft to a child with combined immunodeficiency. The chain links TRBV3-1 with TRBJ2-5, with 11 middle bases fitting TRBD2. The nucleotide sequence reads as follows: TGTGCCAGCAGCCAAGTGGGACTAGCGGAAGAGACCCAGTACTTC. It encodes CASSQVGLAEETQYF.